This T cell receptor beta chain was sequenced during a study of blood T cell repertoires in COVID-19. The germline gives CDR1 LNHDA, CDR2 SQIVND (reference sequence). The CDR3 runs to 15 residues. Trimming shortened V by 1 base and J by 0 bases, and 9 bases separated the two germline ends. Assay: immunoSEQ multiplex PCR; the TCRdb copy retains only in-frame clones and omits some. The profile shows about 74,000 clones, roughly 90% of them singletons. The material sequenced was peripheral blood. The chain links TRBV19 to TRBJ1-2, with D unresolved. The origin of this receptor is a middle-aged man with acute or convalescent COVID-19. The CDR3 region is CASSIVARANYGYTF. The DNA of the CDR3 is TGTGCCAGTAGTATAGTTGCACGAGCTAACTATGGCTACACCTTC.